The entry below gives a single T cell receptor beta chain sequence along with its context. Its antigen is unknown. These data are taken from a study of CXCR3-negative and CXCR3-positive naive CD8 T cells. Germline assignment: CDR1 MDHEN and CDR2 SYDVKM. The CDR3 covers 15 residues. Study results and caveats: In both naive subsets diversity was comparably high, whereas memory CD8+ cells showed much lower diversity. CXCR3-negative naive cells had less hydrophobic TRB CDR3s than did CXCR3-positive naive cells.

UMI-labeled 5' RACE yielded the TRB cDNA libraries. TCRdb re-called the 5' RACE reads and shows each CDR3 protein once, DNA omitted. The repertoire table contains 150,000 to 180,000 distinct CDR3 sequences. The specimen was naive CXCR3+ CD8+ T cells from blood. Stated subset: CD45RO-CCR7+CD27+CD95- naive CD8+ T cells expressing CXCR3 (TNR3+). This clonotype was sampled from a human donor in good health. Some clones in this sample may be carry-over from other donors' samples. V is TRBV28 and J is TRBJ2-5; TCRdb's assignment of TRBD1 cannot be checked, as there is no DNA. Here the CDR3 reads CASSFTRDPQETQYF.